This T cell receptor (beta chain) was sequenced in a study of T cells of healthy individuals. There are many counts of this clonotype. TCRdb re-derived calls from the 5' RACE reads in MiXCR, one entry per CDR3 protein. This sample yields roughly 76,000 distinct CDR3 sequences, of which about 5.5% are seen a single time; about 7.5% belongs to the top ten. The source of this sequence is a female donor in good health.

The DNA of the CDR3 is TGTGCCAGCAGTTTGCGTACCTACAATGAGCAGTTCTTC. This sequence encodes CASSLRTYNEQFF. The gene calls are TRBV27 and TRBJ2-1, with D hard to call. This CDR3 spans 13 amino acids. Deletions cut 3 bases from V and 2 bases from J, with 5 bases between. Germline CDR1 and CDR2: MNHEY and SMNVEV (reference sequence).